This TCR beta chain was sequenced in a study of neurological immune-mediated disorders. TCRdb re-called the 5' RACE reads through MiXCR, storing one row per CDR3 protein. The repertoire holds more than 30,000 distinct CDR3 sequences, with roughly 13% as singletons. Comments on this clonotype: A junction boundary mismatches the germline segment, possibly from a read error.

Described time point: technical triplicate 2. The V gene's germline CDR1 is SGHVS and CDR2 FNYEAQ. CDR3 length: 15 residues. The sequenced sample was CD4+ T cells from blood. The sequence came from a female donor with HTLV-1-associated myelopathy (HAM/TSP). The chain couples TRBV7-6 to TRBJ2-3, with D possibly matching TRBD2 (6 bases). The CDR3 is CARSLAAPSGDTQYF. CDR3 DNA sequence: TGTGCCAGAAGCTTAGCGGCACCATCGGGAGATACACAGTATTTT.